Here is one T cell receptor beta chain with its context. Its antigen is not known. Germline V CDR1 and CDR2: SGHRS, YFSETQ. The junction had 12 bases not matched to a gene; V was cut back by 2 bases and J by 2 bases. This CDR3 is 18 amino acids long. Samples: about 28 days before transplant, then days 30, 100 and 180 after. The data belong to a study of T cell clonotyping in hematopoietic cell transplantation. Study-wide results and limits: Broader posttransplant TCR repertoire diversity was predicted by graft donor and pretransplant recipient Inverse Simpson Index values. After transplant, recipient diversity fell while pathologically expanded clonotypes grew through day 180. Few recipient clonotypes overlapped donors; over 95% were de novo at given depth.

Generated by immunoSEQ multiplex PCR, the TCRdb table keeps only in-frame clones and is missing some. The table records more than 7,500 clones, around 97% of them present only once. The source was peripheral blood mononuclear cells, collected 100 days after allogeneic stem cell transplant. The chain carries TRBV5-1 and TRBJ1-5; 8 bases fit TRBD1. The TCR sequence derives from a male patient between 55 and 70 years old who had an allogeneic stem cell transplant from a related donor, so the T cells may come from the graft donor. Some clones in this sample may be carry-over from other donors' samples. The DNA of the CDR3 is TGCGCCAGCAGCTTAATTCCCCTTCAGGGGGCCGGCAATCAGCCCCAGCATTTT. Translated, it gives CASSLIPLQGAGNQPQHF.